What follows are 23 T cell receptor beta chains derived from one specimen sequenced in a study of blood T cell repertoires in COVID-19. Clones were read by immunoSEQ multiplex PCR, and TCRdb kept only the in-frame ones, dropping some. The sample consists of 100,000 to 150,000 clones, around 63% of them appearing once. Material: peripheral blood. The source is a woman in her 70s with acute or convalescent COVID-19.

The chain combines TRBV9 with TRBJ1-1; tentatively, D is TRBD1 (6 bases). Germline-derived CDR1 and CDR2 are SGDLS and YYNGEE. This CDR3 spans 14 amino acids. V was pared by 3 bases and J by 2 bases, with 11 bases between. DNA of the CDR3: TGTGCCAGCAGCGCGGGAGGGGGAAACACTGAAGCTTTCTTT. The encoded protein is CASSAGGGNTEAFF.

In its sample, this clone was seen once. CDR3 region: CATSDYTSNYGYTF. The CDR3 bases are TGTGCCACCAGTGATTACACATCTAACTATGGCTACACCTTC. The chain joins TRBV24-1 to TRBJ1-2; no clear D. The germline gives CDR1 KGHDR, CDR2 SFDVKD. Trimming cost V 2 bases and J 0 bases, with 6 bases left between them. The CDR3 has 14 amino acids.

Here the CDR3 DNA reads TGTGCCAGCAGTCCGTATCACGGGGGCACAGATACGCAGTATTTT. Encoded protein: CASSPYHGGTDTQYF. V is TRBV27 and J is TRBJ2-3; D might be TRBD2 (5 bases). The CDR3 spans 15 residues. The germline V gene encodes CDR1 MNHEY and CDR2 SMNVEV (reference sequence). Deletions cut 5 bases from V and 1 base from J, with 13 bases between.

This chain uses TRBV6-5 with TRBJ2-5, with D perhaps TRBD2 (6 bases). Per the germline V gene, CDR1 is MNHEY and CDR2 is SVGAGI. The CDR3 covers 15 residues. The germline V and J ends were trimmed by 6 bases and 1 base, with 15 bases remaining between them. The CDR3 DNA follows: TGTGCCAGCAGAGACCCTCGGGGGTCCCAAGAGACCCAGTACTTC. Translating it yields CASRDPRGSQETQYF.

The chain combines TRBV5-1 with TRBJ1-3, with 7 bases lining up with TRBD1. CDR3 length: 14 amino acids. The J segment lost 9 bases and the V segment lost 6 bases, leaving 12 bases of the junction unmatched. Germline CDR1 is SGHRS and CDR2 is YFSETQ. The DNA of the CDR3 is TGCGCCAGCAAGGAGTCAGGGGGGAGAGGCACCATATATTTT. Its protein product is CASKESGGRGTIYF.

The rearrangement links TRBV19 to TRBJ2-2; TRBD2 aligns across 9 bases. This CDR3 comprises 15 residues. Looked up from germline, CDR1 is LNHDA and CDR2 is SQIVND (reference sequence). V was clipped by 3 bases and J by 4 bases; unmatched bases: 3. CDR3 bases: TGTGCCAGTAGTATGACTAGCGGACCCACCGGGGAGCTGTTTTTT. Translated: CASSMTSGPTGELFF.

V and J are TRBV15 and TRBJ1-2; unclear D gene. The germline gives CDR1 LNHNV, CDR2 YYDKDF (reference sequence). The germline V and J ends were trimmed by 0 bases and 1 base, with 12 bases remaining between them. The CDR3 has 16 residues. CDR3 sequence (DNA): TGTGCCACCAGCAGAGATTTAGTAAGAGTTAACTATGGCTACACCTTC. This encodes CATSRDLVRVNYGYTF.

This chain connects TRBV7-8 to TRBJ2-2; D remains ambiguous. The CDR3 sequence is 14 residues long. Between the trimmed V and J ends, which lost 5 bases and 1 base, there was a span of 8 bases. Germline V lookup: CDR1 SGHVS, CDR2 FQNEAQ. Here the CDR3 DNA reads TGTGCCAGCAGCCGACGACAGAACACCGGGGAGCTGTTTTTT. This encodes CASSRRQNTGELFF.

The rearrangement uses TRBV9 and TRBJ1-4; 9 bases are a match to TRBD1. Germline V gives CDR1 SGDLS, CDR2 YYNGEE. Germline trimming cut 4 bases from V and 5 bases from J; bases unmatched to any gene: 9. This CDR3 has 16 amino acids. The CDR3 bases are TGTGCCAGCAGCCCCCCTAGGGGACAGGGCAATGAAAAACTGTTTTTT. Protein: CASSPPRGQGNEKLFF. Drawing the rest from reference TRBV9 and TRBJ1-4, the complete variable domain is DSGVTQTPKHLITATGQRVTLRCSPRSGDLSVYWYQQSLDQGLQFLIQYYNGEERAKGNILERFSAQQFPDLHSELNLSSLELGDSALYFCASSPPRGQGNEKLFFGSGTQLSVL.

This clone was observed many times. CDR3 in DNA: TGCGCCAGCAGCTTGACTAGCGGGAGGGTTGGGCAAGAGACCCAGTACTTC. Residues: CASSLTSGRVGQETQYF. V usage is TRBV5-1 and J usage is TRBJ2-5, with 13 nucleotides matching TRBD2. Germline lookup yields CDR1 SGHRS and CDR2 YFSETQ. V was pared by 1 base and J by 2 bases, with 5 bases of the junction left unmatched. The length of the CDR3 is 17 residues.

This chain uses TRBV3-1 (or the pseudogene TRBV3-2) with TRBJ2-4; 9 nucleotides agree with TRBD2. Germline values: CDR1 LGHDT, CDR2 YNNKEL (reference sequence). The CDR3 has 15 residues. Germline trimming cut 3 bases from V and 6 bases from J; bases unmatched to any gene: 6. CDR3 DNA sequence: TGTGCCAGCAGCCATGGGGGCGGGGGGGGAAACATTCAGTACTTC. Encoded protein: CASSHGGGGGNIQYF.

This rearrangement joins TRBV5-1 to TRBJ1-2; 9 nucleotides align to TRBD1. The CDR3 runs 14 residues. V lost 4 bases and J lost 3; bases outside the gene matches: 4. The germline V gene has CDR1 SGHRS and CDR2 YFSETQ. The CDR3 coding sequence is TGCGCCAGCAGCAACACAGGGGGCGACTATGGCTACACCTTC. It codes for CASSNTGGDYGYTF.

The chain employs TRBV10-3 and TRBJ1-2; no reliable D call. Trimming cost V 7 bases and J 8 bases, with 11 bases left between them. CDR3 length: 11 residues. Germline V gene data show CDR1 as ENHRY and CDR2 as SYGVKD. CDR3: CAITEGLGYTF. The CDR3 nucleotides read TGTGCCATCACCGAGGGCTTGGGCTACACCTTC.

This clone has just a few counts. The chain carries TRBV7-9 and TRBJ2-3, with D unresolved. The germline V gene has CDR1 SEHNR and CDR2 FQNEAQ (reference sequence). Trimming pared 2 bases from V and 2 bases from J, leaving 8 bases between. The CDR3 has 14 amino acids. CDR3 sequence reads: CASSLTGYTDTQYF. CDR3 DNA sequence: TGTGCCAGCAGCTTAACCGGTTACACAGATACGCAGTATTTT.

This rearrangement joins TRBV25-1 to TRBJ2-1; D gene unclear. Germline V gene data show CDR1 as MGHDK and CDR2 as SYGVNS. Deletions cut 4 bases from V and 2 bases from J, with 9 bases between. The CDR3 runs to 14 residues. The CDR3 sequence: CASSAPGAYNEQFF. The CDR3 DNA reads TGTGCCAGCAGTGCCCCAGGCGCCTACAATGAGCAGTTCTTC.

The chain carries TRBV6-5 and TRBJ1-1, with TRBD1 matching over 7 bases. The CDR3 spans 14 residues. V dropped 0 bases and J dropped 4; count of bases not matched to a gene: 2. In germline, CDR1 is MNHEY, CDR2 SVGAGI. CDR3 nucleotides: TGTGCCAGCAGTTACTCACAGGGGTCCACTGAAGCTTTCTTT. As protein: CASSYSQGSTEAFF.

This clone showed up just a few times. The chain has TRBV29-1 and TRBJ2-5; D is unclear. Between the trimmed V and J ends, which lost 4 bases and 2 bases, there was a span of 11 bases. The germline gives CDR1 SQVTM, CDR2 ANQGSEA. CDR3 length: 13 residues. CDR3 amino acids: CSVARGSQETQYF. In nucleotides, the CDR3 is TGCAGCGTTGCTCGAGGTTCACAAGAGACCCAGTACTTC.

This clone was seen ten or more times. For the CDR3, the DNA is TGCGCCAGCAGCCGGACAGGGAGCACTGAAGCTTTCTTT. Translated, it gives CASSRTGSTEAFF. The gene calls are TRBV10-1 and TRBJ1-1; TRBD1 agrees at 8 bases. Germline V gene data show CDR1 as WNHNN and CDR2 as SYGVQD (reference sequence). CDR3 length: 13 amino acids. Trimming removed 6 bases from V and 4 bases from J; junction bases left unmatched: 4.

In its sample, this clone was seen a few times. V and J are TRBV2 and TRBJ2-3; TRBD1 aligns across 8 bases. Germline assignment: CDR1 SNHLY and CDR2 FYNNEI. The CDR3 consists of 14 residues. With 7 bases clipped from V and 7 bases from J, the junction kept 10 bases outside the gene matches. The DNA for the CDR3 is TGTGCCAGCACCGCTGGAACAGGGGGTCATACGCAGTATTTT. Translating it yields CASTAGTGGHTQYF. Full variable domain (missing parts from reference TRBV2 and TRBJ2-3): EPEVTQTPSHQVTQMGQEVILRCVPISNHLYFYWYRQILGQKVEFLVSFYNNEISEKSEIFDDQFSVERPDGSNFTLKIRSTKLEDSAMYFCASTAGTGGHTQYFGPGTRLTVL.

As regards this clone: The germline gene is not matched at one end of the junction; a read error may be the cause. The chain has TRBV11-2 and TRBJ1-3; the D is unclear. This CDR3 spans 13 amino acids. Looked up from germline, CDR1 is SGHAT and CDR2 is FQNNGV. CDR3: CASSSAGRALTDF. The CDR3, as DNA: TGTGCCAGCAGCTCGGCCGGGAGGGCCCTCACCGATTTT.

V and J are TRBV6-6 and TRBJ1-5, with no clear D. The ends were cut back, 4 bases at V and 4 bases at J, with 8 bases in the middle. In germline, CDR1 is MNHNY, CDR2 SVGAGI (reference sequence). The CDR3 covers 13 residues. The CDR3 region has the DNA TGTGCCAGCAGTTTCAAAGAGAATCAGCCCCAGCATTTT. Amino acids: CASSFKENQPQHF.

The CDR3 here is CASSLRRDRGTQYF. The CDR3 DNA sequence: TGTGCCAGCAGTTTGAGACGGGACAGGGGGACCCAGTACTTC. This chain links TRBV27 with TRBJ2-5; 10 nucleotides line up with TRBD1. The V gene end was trimmed by 3 bases and the J gene end by 7 bases; junction bases not matched to a gene: 5. CDR3 length: 14 residues. Germline assignment: CDR1 MNHEY and CDR2 SMNVEV (reference sequence).

Notes on this clone: The sample contains more than one DNA sequence encoding this CDR3. The rearrangement uses TRBV7-2 and TRBJ2-7; 11 bases line up with TRBD2. Germline CDR1 reads SGHTA; CDR2 reads FQGNSA. The CDR3 is made up of 15 amino acids. J was trimmed by 2 bases and V by 3 bases; bases with no gene match: 3. CDR3 amino acids: CASSFTSGRTYEQYF. Written as DNA, the CDR3 is TGTGCCAGCAGCTTTACTAGCGGGAGAACCTACGAGCAGTACTTC.